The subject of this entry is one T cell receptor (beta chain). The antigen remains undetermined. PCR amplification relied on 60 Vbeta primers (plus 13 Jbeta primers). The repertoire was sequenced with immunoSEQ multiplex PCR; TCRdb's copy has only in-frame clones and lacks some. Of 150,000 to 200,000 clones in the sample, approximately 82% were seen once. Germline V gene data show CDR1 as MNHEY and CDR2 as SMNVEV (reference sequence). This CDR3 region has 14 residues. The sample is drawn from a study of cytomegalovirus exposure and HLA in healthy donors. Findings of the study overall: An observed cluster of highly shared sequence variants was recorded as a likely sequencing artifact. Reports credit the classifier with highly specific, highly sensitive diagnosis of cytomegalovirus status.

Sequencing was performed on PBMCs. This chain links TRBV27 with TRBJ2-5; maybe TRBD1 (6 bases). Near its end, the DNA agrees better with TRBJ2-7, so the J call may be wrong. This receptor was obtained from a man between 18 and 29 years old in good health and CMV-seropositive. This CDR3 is CASSPRDTSYEQYF. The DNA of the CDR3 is TGTGCCAGCAGTCCCCGGGACACTTCCTACGAGCAGTACTTC.